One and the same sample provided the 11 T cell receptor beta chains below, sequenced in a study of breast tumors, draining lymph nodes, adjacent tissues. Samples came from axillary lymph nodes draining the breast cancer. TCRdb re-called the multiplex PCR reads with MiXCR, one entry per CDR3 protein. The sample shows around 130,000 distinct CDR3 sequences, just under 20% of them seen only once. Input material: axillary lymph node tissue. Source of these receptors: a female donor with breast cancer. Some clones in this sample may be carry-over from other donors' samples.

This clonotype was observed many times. In DNA, the CDR3 is TGCAGCCCCTCTGGCGGGGGGCCGGAAGGGACCCAGTACTTC. It specifies CSPSGGGPEGTQYF. V gene TRBV20-1 combines with J gene TRBJ2-5, with 8 bases fitting TRBD2. Germline CDR1 reads DFQATT; CDR2 reads SNEGSKA (reference sequence). The CDR3 has 14 residues.

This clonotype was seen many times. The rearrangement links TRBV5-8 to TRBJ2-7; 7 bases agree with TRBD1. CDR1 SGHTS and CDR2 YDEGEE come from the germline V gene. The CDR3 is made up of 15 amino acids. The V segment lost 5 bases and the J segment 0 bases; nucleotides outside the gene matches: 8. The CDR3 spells CASRDRQGYSYEQYF. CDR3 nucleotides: TGTGCCAGCAGGGATAGACAGGGCTACTCCTACGAGCAGTACTTC.

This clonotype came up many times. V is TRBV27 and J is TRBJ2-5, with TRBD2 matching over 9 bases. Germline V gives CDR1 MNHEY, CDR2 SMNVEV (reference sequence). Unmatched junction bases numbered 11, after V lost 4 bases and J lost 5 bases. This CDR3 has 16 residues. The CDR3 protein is CASSSRIAGVVETQYF. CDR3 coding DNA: TGTGCCAGCAGTTCCCGTATAGCGGGAGTAGTGGAGACCCAGTACTTC.

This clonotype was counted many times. The CDR3 loop reads CASSQSVIVTGNTIYF. CDR3 bases: TGCGCCAGCAGCCAGTCGGTGATTGTAACTGGAAACACCATATATTTT. The genes are TRBV4-1 and TRBJ1-3; unclear D gene. The CDR3 spans 16 residues. Trimming cost V 3 bases and J 2 bases, with 14 bases left between them. The germline gives CDR1 MGHRA, CDR2 YSYEKL.

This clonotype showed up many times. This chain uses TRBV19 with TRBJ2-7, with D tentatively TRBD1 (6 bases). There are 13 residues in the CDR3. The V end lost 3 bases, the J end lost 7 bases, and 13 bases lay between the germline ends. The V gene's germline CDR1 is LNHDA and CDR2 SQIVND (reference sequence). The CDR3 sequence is CASSMTGLGEQYF. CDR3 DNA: TGTGCCAGTAGTATGACAGGTCTGGGAGAGCAGTACTTC.

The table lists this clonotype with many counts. The CDR3 spells CASSQKETQYF. The CDR3 DNA is TGTGCCAGCAGCCAAAAAGAGACCCAGTACTTC. The V gene is TRBV14, the J gene TRBJ2-5; D gene unclear. Trimming shortened V by 2 bases and J by 3 bases, and 1 base separated the two germline ends. The CDR3 contains 11 residues. Germline loops: CDR1 SGHDN, CDR2 FVKESK.

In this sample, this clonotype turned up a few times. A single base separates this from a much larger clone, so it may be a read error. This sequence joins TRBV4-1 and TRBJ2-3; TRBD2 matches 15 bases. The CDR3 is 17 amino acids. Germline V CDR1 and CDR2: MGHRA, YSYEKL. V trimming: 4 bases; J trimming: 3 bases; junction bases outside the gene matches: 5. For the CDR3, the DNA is TGCGCCAGCAGCCGAGGGACTAGCGGGAGGCGGACAGATACGCAGTATTTT. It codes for CASSRGTSGRRTDTQYF.

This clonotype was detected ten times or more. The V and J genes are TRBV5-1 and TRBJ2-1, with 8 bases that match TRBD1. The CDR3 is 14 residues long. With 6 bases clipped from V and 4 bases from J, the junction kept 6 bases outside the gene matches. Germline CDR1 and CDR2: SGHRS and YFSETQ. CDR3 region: CASTNRGIYNEQFF. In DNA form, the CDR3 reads TGCGCCAGCACTAACAGGGGGATTTACAATGAGCAGTTCTTC.

The CDR3 region is CASSLSPGNSGANVLTF. In DNA form, the CDR3 reads TGTGCCAGCAGCTTATCGCCAGGAAACTCTGGGGCCAACGTCCTGACTTTC. The J gene is TRBJ2-6, the V gene TRBV7-6; D unclear. V lost 2 bases to trimming and J lost 0 bases, with 11 bases between them. There are 17 residues in the CDR3. Germline-derived CDR1 and CDR2 are SGHVS and FNYEAQ.

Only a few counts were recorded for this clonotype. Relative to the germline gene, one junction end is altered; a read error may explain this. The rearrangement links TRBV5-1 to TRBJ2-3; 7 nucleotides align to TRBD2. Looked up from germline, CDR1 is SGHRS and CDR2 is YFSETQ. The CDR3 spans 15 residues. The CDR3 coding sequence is TGCGCCGGCAGCTTGGGCCACCGGGGGGCAGATACGCAGTATTTT. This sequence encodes CAGSLGHRGADTQYF.

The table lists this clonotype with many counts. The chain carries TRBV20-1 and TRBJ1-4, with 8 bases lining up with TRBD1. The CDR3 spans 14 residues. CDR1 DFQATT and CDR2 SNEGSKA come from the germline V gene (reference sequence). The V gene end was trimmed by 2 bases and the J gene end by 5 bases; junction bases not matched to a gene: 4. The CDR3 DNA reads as TGCAGTGCTAGAAGGGACAGGTGGAATGAAAAACTGTTTTTT. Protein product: CSARRDRWNEKLFF.